This T cell receptor (beta chain) was documented in a study of prognosis after radiotherapy for stage I lung cancer. Study outcomes and limitations: Shannon entropy after stereotactic body radiation therapy was lower in patients who developed distant metastases.

This clonotype was seen ten or more times. As yet, its antigen is unknown. V lost 5 bases, J lost 0 bases, and 16 bases lay in between. CDR3 length: 17 residues. The V gene's germline CDR1 is SGHTA and CDR2 FQGNSA. With two-round multiplex PCR, TCR beta CDR3 sequences were amplified from genomic DNA. Round-one PCR had primers specific to each TRBV and TRBJ gene. TCRdb reprocessed the multiplex PCR reads via MiXCR and lists one record per CDR3 protein. Seen here are over 10,000 distinct CDR3 sequences, roughly 50% observed once, and the top ten hold approximately 30%. This TCR derives from a donor aged 50 or older with non-small cell lung cancer. This chain links TRBV7-2 with TRBJ2-2, with D tentatively TRBD1 or TRBD2 (5 bases each). The sequencing used PBMCs, collected before or after stereotactic body radiation therapy (not recorded which). This chain's CDR3 is CASSRTFPGPNTGELFF. CDR3 bases: TGTGCCAGCAGCCGTACTTTCCCGGGGCCGAACACCGGGGAGCTGTTTTTT.